Listed here are 5 T cell receptor beta chains from one sample, sequenced in a study of shared clonotypes between healthy human individuals. The method was immunoSEQ multiplex PCR; TCRdb's version includes in-frame clones alone and lacks a portion of them. The sample includes about 1 million clones, roughly 80% of them seen just once. Input material: memory CD4+ T cells sorted from blood. Documented subset: CD45RA-negative fraction. These receptors were collected from a young man in good health.

The V and J genes are TRBV6-5 and TRBJ2-7, with D possibly being TRBD1 (6 bases). V gave up 6 bases and J gave up 2 bases, with 14 bases separating them. This CDR3 is 14 amino acids long. Germline values: CDR1 MNHEY, CDR2 SVGAGI. This CDR3 is CASSDRRPPYEQYF. The CDR3 DNA follows: TGTGCCAGCAGCGACAGGCGCCCCCCCTACGAGCAGTACTTC.

V usage is TRBV10-3 and J usage is TRBJ2-1; 10 bases fit TRBD2. The CDR3 length is 15 residues. Germline CDR1 and CDR2: ENHRY and SYGVKD. V was clipped by 7 bases and J by 3 bases; unmatched bases: 6. The CDR3 bases are TGTGCCATCAATCAAGCGGGAGGGTTCTACAATGAGCAGTTCTTC. Translated: CAINQAGGFYNEQFF.

Notes on this clone: Only one base separates this from a far larger clonotype, so it likely reflects a read error. Written as DNA, the CDR3 is TGTGCCAGCAGCTTAGTACAGGGAAATCAGCCCCAGCATTTT. Its translation is CASSLVQGNQPQHF. This chain links TRBV11-2 with TRBJ1-5; D is possibly TRBD1 (6 bases). V lost 1 base and J lost 4, with 8 bases in between. CDR3 length: 14 amino acids. Looked up from germline, CDR1 is SGHAT and CDR2 is FQNNGV.

The V and J genes are TRBV7-9 and TRBJ2-7, with 9 bases identical to TRBD1. With V trimmed by 0 bases and J by 3 bases, 12 bases remained unmatched. The CDR3 extends over 18 amino acids. Germline CDR1 is SEHNR and CDR2 is FQNEAQ (reference sequence). The CDR3 protein is CASSLAGTGQTRNYEQYF. The CDR3 DNA is TGTGCCAGCAGCTTAGCGGGGACAGGGCAGACCCGCAACTACGAGCAGTACTTC. Full variable domain (remainder filled in from reference TRBV7-9 and TRBJ2-7): DTGVSQNPRHKITKRGQNVTFRCDPISEHNRLYWYRQTLGQGPEFLTYFQNEAQLEKSRLLSDRFSAERPKGSFSTLEIQRTEQGDSAMYLCASSLAGTGQTRNYEQYFGPGTRLTVT.

The chain links TRBV6-5 to TRBJ2-7; 7 positions agree with TRBD1. Germline-derived CDR1 and CDR2 are MNHEY and SVGAGI. V lost 8 bases, J lost 6 bases, and 7 bases stayed unmatched. This CDR3 comprises 12 residues. This CDR3 reads CASGETGREQYF. In DNA form, the CDR3 reads TGTGCCAGCGGCGAGACAGGGCGCGAGCAGTACTTC.